This T cell receptor beta chain was documented in a study of blood T cells in healthy people across ages. Next came a second PCR, run for about 7 to 12 cycles, which used a sample-barcoded 5' primer along with a J-beta primer mix. TCRdb reanalysed the 5' RACE reads using MiXCR and keeps one entry per CDR3 protein. This repertoire shows about 640,000 distinct CDR3 sequences, approximately 30% found once; its top ten account for around 16%. The CDR3 is 14 residues long. In germline, CDR1 is SGHTA, CDR2 FQGNSA. V trimming: 5 bases; J trimming: 3 bases; junction bases outside the gene matches: 6. This chain joins TRBV7-2 and TRBJ1-2, with 7 bases lining up with TRBD1. The sequenced sample consisted of blood. The receptor was derived from a woman at least 80 years old in good health. CDR3 amino acids: CASSQQTGDYGYTF. The DNA of the CDR3 is TGTGCCAGCAGCCAACAAACAGGGGACTATGGCTACACCTTC.